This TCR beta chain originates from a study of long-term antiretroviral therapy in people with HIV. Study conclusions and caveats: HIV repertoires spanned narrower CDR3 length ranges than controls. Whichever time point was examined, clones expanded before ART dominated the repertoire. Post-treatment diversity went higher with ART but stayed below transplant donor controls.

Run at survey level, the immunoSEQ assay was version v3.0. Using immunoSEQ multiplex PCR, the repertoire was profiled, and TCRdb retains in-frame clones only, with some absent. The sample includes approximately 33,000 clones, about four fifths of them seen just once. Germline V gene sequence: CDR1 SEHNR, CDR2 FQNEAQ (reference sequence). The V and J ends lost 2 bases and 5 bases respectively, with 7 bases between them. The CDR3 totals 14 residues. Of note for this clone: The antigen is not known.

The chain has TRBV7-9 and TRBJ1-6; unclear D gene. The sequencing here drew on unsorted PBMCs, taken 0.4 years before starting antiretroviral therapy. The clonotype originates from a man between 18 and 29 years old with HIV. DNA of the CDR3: TGTGCCAGCAGCTTAACACGGGATAATTCACCCCTCCACTTT. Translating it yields CASSLTRDNSPLHF.